This T cell receptor (beta chain) was recorded in a study of shared clonotypes between healthy human individuals. Study-wide context: The donor group consisted of two women and a few men, aged 18 to 49.

Generated by immunoSEQ multiplex PCR, the TCRdb table keeps only in-frame clones and is missing some. The sample lists fewer than 2.5 million clones, over 85% seen once, with 0.36% in the top ten. V was clipped by 5 bases and J by 8 bases; unmatched bases: 4. Looked up from germline, CDR1 is SEHNR and CDR2 is FQNEAQ (reference sequence). The CDR3 consists of 13 residues. Findings and caveats of the study: The study drew on few donors, limiting represented genetic and exposure-history diversity.

With regard to this clone: No antigen is known for it.

The origin of this receptor is a man between 18 and 29 years old in good health. Some clones in this sample may be carry-over from other donors' samples. V gene TRBV7-9 combines with J gene TRBJ1-2; 11 bases fit TRBD1. Sequencing used naive CD4+ T cells from PBMCs. Subset defined: CD45RA+ positively selected. The CDR3 nucleotides are TGTGCCAGCAGCCGGGGACAGGGGGAAGGCTACACCTTC. Translating gives CASSRGQGEGYTF.